Presented here are 24 T cell receptor beta chains from one specimen sequenced in a study of Graves' ophthalmopathy and Graves' hyperthyroidism. Scientists amplified the TCR beta CDR3 regions from RNA transcripts. Scientists carried out first-round RT-PCR using HTBI primers and then a second-round multiplex PCR. TCRdb analysed the multiplex PCR reads with MiXCR anew, one entry per CDR3 protein. The table includes more than 300,000 distinct CDR3 sequences, about 18% detected once. Material: peripheral blood. These receptors all come from an adult woman with stable Graves' hyperthyroidism.

The chain couples TRBV12-3 or TRBV12-4 to TRBJ1-2, with TRBD1 identical over 7 bases. With 5 bases clipped from V and 8 bases from J, the junction kept 5 bases outside the gene matches. The CDR3 has 12 amino acids. The CDR3 DNA sequence: TGTGCCAGCAGTCCGACAGGGACCGGCTACACCTTC. Its protein product is CASSPTGTGYTF.

The table lists this clonotype with many counts. The chain is built from TRBV7-2 and TRBJ2-7, with a tentative D call TRBD2 (6 bases). V was shortened by 6 bases and J by 2 bases, with 17 bases between the two germline ends. Germline V gene lookup returns CDR1 SGHTA and CDR2 FQGNSA. CDR3 size: 15 residues. The DNA of the CDR3 is TGTGCCAGCAGTTCCGGGCTAGCGTACGCCTACGAGCAGTACTTC. As protein: CASSSGLAYAYEQYF. The variable domain in full, completed from reference TRBV7-2 and TRBJ2-7, reads GAGVSQSPSNKVTEKGKDVELRCDPISGHTALYWYRQSLGQGLEFLIYFQGNSAPDKSGLPSDRFSAERTGGSVSTLTIQRTQQEDSAVYLCASSSGLAYAYEQYFGPGTRLTVT.

This clonotype came up a few times. V is TRBV29-1 and J is TRBJ2-5; 11 bases fit TRBD2. V lost 6 bases, J lost 1 base, and 7 bases stayed unmatched. This CDR3 is built from 15 residues. The V gene's germline CDR1 is SQVTM and CDR2 ANQGSEA. In DNA, the CDR3 is TGCAGCGTCGAGGGGACTAGCGGCCTCCAAGAGACCCAGTACTTC. It specifies CSVEGTSGLQETQYF. Supplemented by reference TRBV29-1 and TRBJ2-5, the full variable domain reads SAVISQKPSRDICQRGTSLTIQCQVDSQVTMMFWYRQQPGQSLTLIATANQGSEATYESGFVIDKFPISRPNLTFSTLTVSNMSPEDSSIYLCSVEGTSGLQETQYFGPGTRLLVL.

This clonotype was detected a few times. The chain carries TRBV5-1 and TRBJ2-7, with no clear D. This CDR3 region has 15 residues. Trimming removed 5 bases from V and 3 bases from J, with 18 bases in between. Germline CDR1 reads SGHRS; CDR2 reads YFSETQ. CDR3 region: CASSSYRTTSYEQYF. CDR3 nucleotides: TGCGCCAGCAGTTCCTACCGAACCACAAGCTACGAGCAGTACTTC.

The sample holds many counts of this clonotype. The rearrangement joins TRBV30 to TRBJ2-7; no clear D gene. V lost 0 bases and J 3 bases, leaving 9 bases between the germline ends. The CDR3 covers 13 residues. CDR1 is GTSNPN, CDR2 SVGIG, per germline (reference sequence). The CDR3 bases are TGTGCCTGGAGTGTAGGGCAGTTCTACGAGCAGTACTTC. It specifies CAWSVGQFYEQYF.

The sample holds many counts of this clonotype. The chain recombines TRBV12-3 or TRBV12-4 with TRBJ1-2; D call uncertain. Trimming stripped 6 bases from V and 9 bases from J, with 11 bases between. The CDR3 has 11 residues. CDR3 amino acids: CASSQTGSYTF. CDR3 DNA sequence: TGTGCCAGCAGCCAAACCGGGAGCTACACCTTC.

The J gene is TRBJ1-1, the V gene TRBV6-2 or TRBV6-3; D not resolved. V shed 8 bases and J shed 4 bases, with 14 bases lying between them. The V gene's germline CDR1 is MNHEY and CDR2 SVGEGT. The CDR3 length is 13 residues. CDR3 DNA sequence: TGTGCCAGCGACAATTTTGGTGTCACTGAAGCTTTCTTT. It is translated as CASDNFGVTEAFF.

The V call is TRBV27, the J call TRBJ1-2; D is unresolved. In germline, CDR1 is MNHEY, CDR2 SMNVEV (reference sequence). V shed 0 bases and J shed 4 bases, with 12 bases lying between them. This CDR3 has 15 amino acids. The DNA for the CDR3 is TGTGCCAGCAGTTTATCTGTGGGCTCTGTCTATGGCTACACCTTC. Translated, it gives CASSLSVGSVYGYTF.

This clonotype was seen repeatedly, ten times or more. This CDR3 is CASSQVSSKSSYEQYF. The CDR3 DNA follows: TGTGCCAGCAGCCAAGTCAGTTCTAAAAGCTCCTACGAGCAGTACTTC. This chain links TRBV14 with TRBJ2-7; D is ambiguous. V was clipped by 1 base and J by 0 bases, with 13 bases between them. In germline, CDR1 is SGHDN, CDR2 FVKESK. The CDR3 covers 16 residues.

This clonotype was detected ten times or more. This sequence joins TRBV5-1 and TRBJ1-2; TRBD1 aligns across 8 bases. The CDR3 sequence is 13 residues long. CDR1 and CDR2 (germline): SGHRS, YFSETQ. The ends lost 4 bases at V and 7 bases at J; junction bases unmatched: 6. Here the CDR3 reads CASSPDRGRGYTF. The CDR3 nucleotides read TGCGCCAGCAGCCCCGACAGGGGTCGTGGCTACACCTTC.

This clonotype was detected ten times or more. The chain is built from TRBV28 and TRBJ2-7; 12 bases match TRBD2. V lost 6 bases to trimming and J lost 8 bases; unmatched junction nucleotides: 11. Germline CDR1 MDHEN, CDR2 SYDVKM. The CDR3 is 15 amino acids. For the CDR3, the DNA is TGTGCCAGCAGGCACACTAGCGGGAGGACATATAAGCAGTACTTC. As protein: CASRHTSGRTYKQYF.

In its sample, this clonotype was seen many times. This chain joins TRBV15 and TRBJ2-4; TRBD1 might be the D (6 bases). This CDR3 spans 17 amino acids. In germline, CDR1 is LNHNV, CDR2 YYDKDF (reference sequence). The V end lost 0 bases, the J end lost 2 bases, and 14 bases lay between the germline ends. CDR3 sequence reads: CATSRDPRQATKNIQYF. The CDR3 DNA is TGTGCCACCAGCAGAGATCCGAGACAGGCGACCAAAAACATTCAGTACTTC. Combining the CDR3 with reference TRBV15 and TRBJ2-4 gives the whole variable domain DAMVIQNPRYQVTQFGKPVTLSCSQTLNHNVMYWYQQKSSQAPKLLFHYYDKDFNNEADTPDNFQSRRPNTSFCFLDIRSPGLGDTAMYLCATSRDPRQATKNIQYFGAGTRLSVL.

This clonotype was detected ten times or more. V usage is TRBV25-1 and J usage is TRBJ2-6; 11 bases are a match to TRBD1. V was pared by 4 bases and J by 1 base, with 12 bases of the junction left unmatched. The germline gives CDR1 MGHDK, CDR2 SYGVNS. There are 20 residues in the CDR3. The DNA of the CDR3 is TGTGCCAGCAGTGTTAATCCCGGGACAGGGGGACCTTCTGGGGCCAACGTCCTGACTTTC. This sequence encodes CASSVNPGTGGPSGANVLTF.

This clonotype was detected ten times or more. This chain links TRBV27 with TRBJ2-7; 10 bases align to TRBD2. Per the germline V gene, CDR1 is MNHEY and CDR2 is SMNVEV (reference sequence). V lost 5 bases to trimming and J lost 7 bases; unmatched junction nucleotides: 8. This CDR3 has 14 residues. Here the CDR3 reads CASSPRIAGGEQYF. In DNA form, the CDR3 reads TGTGCCAGCAGTCCTCGGATAGCGGGAGGTGAGCAGTACTTC.

The table lists this clonotype with many counts. The chain carries TRBV20-1 and TRBJ2-4; D is unresolved. V was cut by 1 base and J by 0 bases, with 10 bases left in between. Germline values: CDR1 DFQATT, CDR2 SNEGSKA (reference sequence). The CDR3 totals 15 residues. CDR3 sequence reads: CSARGLVSAKNIQYF. DNA for the CDR3: TGCAGTGCTAGAGGCTTAGTCTCAGCCAAAAACATTCAGTACTTC.

The CDR3, as DNA: TGTGCCAGCAGTTACTCGAAGGACGAGCAGTACTTC. This codes for CASSYSKDEQYF. The rearrangement joins TRBV6-5 to TRBJ2-7; D is undetermined. The V end was cut by 0 bases, the J end by 5 bases, with 5 bases between. The CDR3 is made up of 12 amino acids. Per germline, CDR1 MNHEY and CDR2 SVGAGI.

V gene TRBV30 combines with J gene TRBJ1-1; D is unclear. Trimming took 1 base from V and 3 from J, leaving 9 bases between them. CDR1 is GTSNPN, CDR2 SVGIG, per germline (reference sequence). This CDR3 comprises 13 residues. The CDR3 region is CAWSGEGDTEAFF. The CDR3 DNA sequence: TGTGCCTGGAGTGGCGAAGGCGACACTGAAGCTTTCTTT.

This clonotype showed up many times. This rearrangement joins TRBV20-1 to TRBJ2-7; TRBD2 matches at 7 bases. Germline assignment: CDR1 DFQATT and CDR2 SNEGSKA (reference sequence). V gave up 0 bases and J gave up 2 bases; unmatched junction bases: 10. There are 16 residues in the CDR3. CDR3 protein: CSAREGLGRGTYEQYF. The CDR3 nucleotides are TGCAGTGCTAGAGAGGGTTTGGGGAGGGGAACCTACGAGCAGTACTTC.

The gene calls are TRBV10-3 and TRBJ2-7; D not resolved. V lost 4 bases and J 5 bases, leaving 12 bases between the germline ends. Germline values: CDR1 ENHRY, CDR2 SYGVKD. The CDR3 is 13 amino acids. CDR3 residues: CAISASGFNEQYF. The CDR3 nucleotides read TGTGCCATCAGTGCTTCAGGCTTCAACGAGCAGTACTTC.

This clonotype was found many times. This chain uses TRBV7-2 with TRBJ1-1, with a tentative D call TRBD1 (5 bases). V lost 5 bases to trimming and J lost 4 bases, with 14 bases between them. The CDR3 runs 14 residues. Germline V lookup: CDR1 SGHTA, CDR2 FQGNSA. The CDR3 DNA reads TGTGCCAGCAGCCCCCAGAGGGGACCCACTGAAGCTTTCTTT. Protein product: CASSPQRGPTEAFF.

The CDR3 spells CAISEARDREYF. DNA of the CDR3: TGTGCCATCAGTGAGGCGAGGGACAGGGAGTACTTC. The gene calls are TRBV10-3 and TRBJ2-7, with 9 bases aligning to TRBD1. CDR3 size: 12 residues. Trimming took 2 bases from V and 11 from J; bases not matched to a gene: 4. Germline V lookup: CDR1 ENHRY, CDR2 SYGVKD.

The chain joins TRBV24-1 to TRBJ1-1; D unclear. Germline V gene sequence: CDR1 KGHDR, CDR2 SFDVKD. The CDR3 spans 12 residues. The V end lost 4 bases, the J end lost 6 bases, and 8 bases lay between the germline ends. CDR3 in DNA: TGTGCCACCAGTGAACGTGGCGCTGAAGCTTTCTTT. This codes for CATSERGAEAFF.

With respect to this clonotype: A much larger clone lies one base from this, so it may be a read error. The V and J genes are TRBV7-9 and TRBJ1-1; a weak D match, TRBD1 (6 bases). CDR1 is SEHNR, CDR2 FQNEAQ, per germline (reference sequence). The CDR3 contains 14 residues. In DNA, the CDR3 is TGTGCCAGCAGCTTAGATCCAGGGGTCACTGAAGCTTGCTTT. As protein: CASSLDPGVTEACF.

Ten or more counts support this clonotype. The chain links TRBV6-1 to TRBJ2-7, with D tentatively TRBD1 (6 bases). Trimming took 6 bases from V and 6 from J, leaving 15 bases between them. This CDR3 has 13 amino acids. Per germline, CDR1 MNHNS and CDR2 SASEGT. In DNA form, the CDR3 reads TGTGCCAGCAGGAACAGGGTTAAGGGCGAGCAGTACTTC. Residues: CASRNRVKGEQYF.